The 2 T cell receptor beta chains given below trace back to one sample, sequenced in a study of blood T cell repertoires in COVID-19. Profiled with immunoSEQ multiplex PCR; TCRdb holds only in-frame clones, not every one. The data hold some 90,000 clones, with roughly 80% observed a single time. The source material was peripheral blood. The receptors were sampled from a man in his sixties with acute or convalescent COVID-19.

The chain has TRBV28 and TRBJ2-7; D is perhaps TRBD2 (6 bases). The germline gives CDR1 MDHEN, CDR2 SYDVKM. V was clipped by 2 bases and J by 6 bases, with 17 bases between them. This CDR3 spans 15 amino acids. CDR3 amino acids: CASSLGGIRLPEQYF. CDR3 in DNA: TGTGCCAGCAGTTTAGGCGGGATCCGACTGCCCGAGCAGTACTTC.

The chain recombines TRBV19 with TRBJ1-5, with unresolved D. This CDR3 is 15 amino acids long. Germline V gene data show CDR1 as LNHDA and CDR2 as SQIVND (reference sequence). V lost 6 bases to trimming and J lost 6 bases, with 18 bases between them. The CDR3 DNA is TGTGCCAGTAGCCCTCAGAGGGCCCCTGGTCAGCCCCAGCATTTT. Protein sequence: CASSPQRAPGQPQHF.